These T cell receptor beta chains were read from a single sample in a study of PD-1 blockade in classical Hodgkin lymphoma. Libraries were prepared by immunoSEQ multiplex PCR; TCRdb keeps only in-frame clonotypes and omits some of them. This table holds 25,000 to 35,000 clones, approximately 85% found once. This specimen consisted of CD4+ T cells from blood, obtained at baseline. These receptors were collected from a human donor with classical Hodgkin lymphoma. Both conserved end residues are part of each CDR3. A D gene is named only where the DNA matches it firmly. A clone size is listed for some rows: how often the clone was seen (once, few, many), or a class if it is expanded.

TRBD1	TRBJ2-1	NA	TRBV5-1	CASRKGAAGNKNEQFF	TGCGCCAGCAGGAAGGGGGCGGCTGGGAATAAGAATGAGCAGTTCTTC
NA	TRBJ1-4	NA	TRBV5-1	CASRSDRITNEKLFF	TGCGCCAGCAGATCCGACAGGATAACTAATGAAAAACTGTTTTTT
NA	TRBJ1-2	NA	TRBV19	CASSISTSNYGYTF	TGTGCCAGTAGTATCTCGACATCTAACTATGGCTACACCTTC
TRBD2	TRBJ2-7	NA	TRBV4-1	CASSQGEGRGIYEQYF	TGCGCCAGCAGCCAAGGGGAGGGACGGGGGATCTACGAGCAGTACTTC
TRBD1	TRBJ2-1	once	TRBV5-1	CASSRNRGRRNEQFF	TGCGCCAGCAGCCGTAACAGGGGGCGACGGAATGAGCAGTTCTTC
NA	TRBJ2-1	NA	TRBV11-2	CASSLETGRLEQFF	TGTGCCAGCAGCTTAGAGACCGGGCGGCTTGAGCAGTTCTTC
TRBD2	TRBJ2-1	once	TRBV7-2	CASSLGTSGRRNEQFF	TGTGCCAGCAGCTTAGGGACTAGCGGGAGGCGGAATGAGCAGTTCTTC
NA	TRBJ1-5	few	TRBV2	CASAVRPYSNQPQHF	TGTGCCAGCGCCGTCCGGCCTTATAGCAATCAGCCCCAGCATTTT
TRBD1	TRBJ1-2	NA	TRBV28	CASSFTVPGQGMDYGYTF	TGTGCCAGCAGTTTCACAGTCCCGGGACAGGGGATGGACTATGGCTACACCTTC
TRBD2	TRBJ2-1	NA	TRBV29-1	CSFTSGSGGEQFF	TGCAGCTTTACTAGCGGGAGTGGTGGTGAGCAGTTCTTC
NA	TRBJ2-1	NA	TRBV5-4	CASSLTGAADEQFF	TGTGCCAGCAGCTTGACCGGGGCAGCAGACGAGCAGTTCTTC
NA	TRBJ1-6	NA	TRBV10-2	CASSEQGYNSPLHF	TGCGCCAGCAGTGAGCAGGGTTATAATTCACCCCTCCACTTT
NA	TRBJ1-1	NA	TRBV4-3	CASSQLGTEAFF	TGCGCCAGCAGCCAATTAGGCACTGAAGCTTTCTTT
NA	TRBJ1-1	NA	TRBV7-2	CASSSGANTEAFF	TGTGCCAGCAGCTCGGGAGCGAACACTGAAGCTTTCTTT
TRBD2	TRBJ2-1	NA	TRBV27	CASSLAFGLAYNEQFF	TGTGCCAGCAGTTTAGCGTTCGGACTAGCCTACAATGAGCAGTTCTTC
NA	TRBJ1-1	NA	TRBV27	CASSFNALVPIEAFF	TGTGCCAGCAGTTTTAACGCTCTCGTCCCCATTGAAGCTTTCTTT
TRBD2	TRBJ2-3	once	TRBV7-2	CASSLGGSGSGDTQYF	TGTGCCAGCAGCTTAGGAGGCAGCGGGAGCGGAGATACGCAGTATTTT
NA	TRBJ1-1	NA	TRBV11-2	CASSLGHQVKNTEAFF	TGTGCCAGCAGCTTAGGGCATCAAGTTAAGAACACTGAAGCTTTCTTT
NA	TRBJ1-1	NA	TRBV5-1	CASSLDRYSTEAFF	TGCGCCAGCAGCTTGGATCGGTATAGCACTGAAGCTTTCTTT
NA	TRBJ2-3	NA	TRBV27	CASSKAGHRTDTQYF	TGTGCCAGCAGCAAAGCGGGACACCGCACAGATACGCAGTATTTT
TRBD1	TRBJ2-5	NA	TRBV10-2	CASSTWDRGEQETQYF	TGCGCCAGCAGTACATGGGACAGGGGGGAGCAAGAGACCCAGTACTTC
NA	TRBJ1-2	NA	TRBV30	CACLGLAGFYGYTF	TGTGCCTGTCTCGGACTGGCAGGATTCTATGGCTACACCTTC
NA	TRBJ2-7	NA	TRBV5-4	CASSPGDWAYEQYF	TGTGCCAGCAGCCCGGGAGACTGGGCCTACGAGCAGTACTTC
TRBD1	TRBJ2-5	NA	TRBV14	CASSLRQGNSETQYF	TGTGCCAGCAGCCTCCGACAGGGTAACTCAGAGACCCAGTACTTC
NA	TRBJ2-7	NA	TRBV15	CATSRATGTFDSYEQYF	TGTGCCACCAGCAGAGCTACCGGGACTTTTGACTCCTACGAGCAGTACTTC
NA	TRBJ1-5	few	TRBV30	CALREGNQPQHF	TGTGCCCTCCGGGAGGGGAATCAGCCCCAGCATTTT
NA	TRBJ1-2	NA	TRBV5-4	CASTTSSNYGYTF	TGTGCCAGCACCACTTCTAGTAACTATGGCTACACCTTC
NA	TRBJ1-1	NA	TRBV6-6	CASRYSENTEAFF	TGTGCCAGCAGGTACTCGGAGAACACTGAAGCTTTCTTT